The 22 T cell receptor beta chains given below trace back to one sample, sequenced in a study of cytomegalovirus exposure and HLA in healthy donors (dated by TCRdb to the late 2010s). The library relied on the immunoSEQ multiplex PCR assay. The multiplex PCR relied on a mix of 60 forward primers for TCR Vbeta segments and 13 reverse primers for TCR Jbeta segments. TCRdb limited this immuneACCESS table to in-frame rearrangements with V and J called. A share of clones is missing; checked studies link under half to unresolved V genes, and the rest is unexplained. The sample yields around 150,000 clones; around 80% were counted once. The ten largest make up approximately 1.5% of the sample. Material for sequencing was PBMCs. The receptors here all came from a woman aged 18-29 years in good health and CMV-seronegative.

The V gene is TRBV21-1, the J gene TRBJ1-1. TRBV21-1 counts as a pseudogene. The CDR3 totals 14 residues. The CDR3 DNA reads TGTGCCAGCAGCTGCGGGGGGGTTTACACTGAAGCTTTCTTT. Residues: CASSCGGVYTEAFF.

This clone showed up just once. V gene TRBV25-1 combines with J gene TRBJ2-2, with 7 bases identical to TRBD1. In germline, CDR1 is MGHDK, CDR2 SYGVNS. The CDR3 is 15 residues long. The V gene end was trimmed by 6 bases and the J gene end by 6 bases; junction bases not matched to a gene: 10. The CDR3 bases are TGTGCCAGCAGCCCCCCCGGGACAGTGCCCGGGGAGCTGTTTTTT. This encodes CASSPPGTVPGELFF.

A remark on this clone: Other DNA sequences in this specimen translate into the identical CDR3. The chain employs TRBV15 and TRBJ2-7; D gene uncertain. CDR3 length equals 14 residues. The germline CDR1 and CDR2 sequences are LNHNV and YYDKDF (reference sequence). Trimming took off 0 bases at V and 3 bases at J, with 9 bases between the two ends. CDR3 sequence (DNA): TGTGCCACCAGCAGAGATCTGGCCAGCTACGAGCAGTACTTC. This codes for CATSRDLASYEQYF.

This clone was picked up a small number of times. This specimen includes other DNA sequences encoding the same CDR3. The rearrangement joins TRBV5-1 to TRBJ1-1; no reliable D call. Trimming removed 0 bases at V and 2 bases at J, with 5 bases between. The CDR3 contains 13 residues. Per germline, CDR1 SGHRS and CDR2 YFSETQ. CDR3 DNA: TGCGCCAGCAGCTTGGCAGGTAACACTGAAGCTTTCTTT. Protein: CASSLAGNTEAFF.

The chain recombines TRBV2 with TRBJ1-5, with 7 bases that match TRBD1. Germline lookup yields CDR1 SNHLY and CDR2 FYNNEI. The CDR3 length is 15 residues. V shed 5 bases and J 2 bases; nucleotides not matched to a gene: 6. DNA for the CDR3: TGTGCCAGCAGTCCTACAGGGGTCCGCAATCAGCCCCAGCATTTT. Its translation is CASSPTGVRNQPQHF.

CDR3 region: CASSPTSGGTYEQYF. In nucleotides, the CDR3 is TGTGCCAGCAGCCCGACTAGCGGGGGAACCTACGAGCAGTACTTC. The chain carries TRBV11-3 and TRBJ2-7, with 12 bases identical to TRBD2. Per germline, CDR1 SGHNT and CDR2 YENEEA. This CDR3 is built from 15 residues. The V and J ends lost 5 bases and 2 bases, in that order; junction bases with no gene match: 4. The full variable domain, with the rest looked up from reference TRBV11-3 and TRBJ2-7, is EAGVVQSPRYKIIEKKQPVAFWCNPISGHNTLYWYLQNLGQGPELLIRYENEEAVDDSQLPKDRFSAERLKGVDSTLKIQPAELGDSAVYLCASSPTSGGTYEQYFGPGTRLTVT.

CDR3 in amino acids: CASSTPQGTRSPLHF. The DNA of the CDR3 is TGTGCCAGCAGTACTCCACAGGGGACCAGGTCACCCCTCCACTTT. This chain uses TRBV28 with TRBJ1-6; the match to TRBD1 covers 7 bases. There are 15 residues in the CDR3. Germline CDR1 reads MDHEN; CDR2 reads SYDVKM. The ends lost 5 bases at V and 10 bases at J; junction bases unmatched: 11. Full variable domain (missing parts from reference TRBV28 and TRBJ1-6): DVKVTQSSRYLVKRTGEKVFLECVQDMDHENMFWYRQDPGLGLRLIYFSYDVKMKEKGDIPEGYSVSREKKERFSLILESASTNQTSMYLCASSTPQGTRSPLHFGNGTRLTVT.

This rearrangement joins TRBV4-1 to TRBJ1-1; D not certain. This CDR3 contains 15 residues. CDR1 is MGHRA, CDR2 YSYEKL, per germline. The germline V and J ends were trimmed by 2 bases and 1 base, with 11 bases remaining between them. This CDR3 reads CASSQREGSNTEAFF. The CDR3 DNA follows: TGCGCCAGCAGCCAAAGAGAGGGATCGAACACTGAAGCTTTCTTT.

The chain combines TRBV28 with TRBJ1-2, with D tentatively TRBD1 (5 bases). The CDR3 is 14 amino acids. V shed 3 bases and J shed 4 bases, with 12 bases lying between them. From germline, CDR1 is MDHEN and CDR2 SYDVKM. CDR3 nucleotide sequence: TGTGCCAGCAGTTTTCAGGGAAGAGTCTATGGCTACACCTTC. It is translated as CASSFQGRVYGYTF.

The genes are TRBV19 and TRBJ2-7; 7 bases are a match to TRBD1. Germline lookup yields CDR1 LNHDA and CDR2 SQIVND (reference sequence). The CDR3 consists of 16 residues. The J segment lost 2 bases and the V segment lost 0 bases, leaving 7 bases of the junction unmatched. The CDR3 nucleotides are TGTGCCAGTAGTATAGATCTGAACAGGGGTGCCTACGAGCAGTACTTC. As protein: CASSIDLNRGAYEQYF.

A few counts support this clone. The CDR3 protein is CASSLGLYEQYF. The CDR3 nucleotides read TGTGCCAGCAGCTTGGGGCTCTACGAGCAGTACTTC. The V gene is TRBV11-2, the J gene TRBJ2-7; TRBD1 might be the D (5 bases). With 3 bases removed from V and 3 bases from J, the gap between germline ends came to 6 bases. The germline gives CDR1 SGHAT, CDR2 FQNNGV. The CDR3 runs to 12 residues.

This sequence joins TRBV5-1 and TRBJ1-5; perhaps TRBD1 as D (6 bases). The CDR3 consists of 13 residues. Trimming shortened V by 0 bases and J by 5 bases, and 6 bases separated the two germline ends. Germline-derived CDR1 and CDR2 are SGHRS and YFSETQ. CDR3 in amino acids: CASSLGQDQPQHF. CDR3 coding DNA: TGCGCCAGCAGCTTGGGACAGGATCAGCCCCAGCATTTT.

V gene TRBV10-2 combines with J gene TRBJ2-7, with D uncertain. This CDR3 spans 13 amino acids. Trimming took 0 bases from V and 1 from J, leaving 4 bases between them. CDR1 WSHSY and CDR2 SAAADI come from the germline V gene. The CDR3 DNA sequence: TGCGCCAGCAGTGAGTCTTATTCCTACGAGCAGTACTTC. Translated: CASSESYSYEQYF.

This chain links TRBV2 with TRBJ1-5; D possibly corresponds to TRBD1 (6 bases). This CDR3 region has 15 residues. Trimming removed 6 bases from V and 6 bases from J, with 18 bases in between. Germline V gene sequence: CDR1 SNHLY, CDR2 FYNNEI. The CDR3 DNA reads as TGTGCCAGCAGCCAAGGGGGAACGCTGAGTCAGCCCCAGCATTTT. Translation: CASSQGGTLSQPQHF.

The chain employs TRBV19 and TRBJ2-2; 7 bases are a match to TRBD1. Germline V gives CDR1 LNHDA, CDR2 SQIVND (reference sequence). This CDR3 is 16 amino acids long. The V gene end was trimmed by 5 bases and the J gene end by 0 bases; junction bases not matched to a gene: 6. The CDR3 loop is CASSWTGPPNTGELFF. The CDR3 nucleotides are TGTGCCAGTAGTTGGACAGGTCCCCCGAACACCGGGGAGCTGTTTTTT.

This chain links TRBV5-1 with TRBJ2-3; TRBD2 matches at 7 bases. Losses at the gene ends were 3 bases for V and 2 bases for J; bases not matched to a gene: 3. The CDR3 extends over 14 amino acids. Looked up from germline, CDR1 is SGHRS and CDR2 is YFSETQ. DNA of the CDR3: TGCGCCAGCAGCTGGGGGGGGTCCACAGATACGCAGTATTTT. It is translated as CASSWGGSTDTQYF.

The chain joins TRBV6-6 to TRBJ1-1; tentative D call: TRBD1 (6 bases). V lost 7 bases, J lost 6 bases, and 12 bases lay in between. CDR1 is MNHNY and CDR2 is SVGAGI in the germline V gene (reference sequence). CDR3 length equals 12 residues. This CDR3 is CASTLKGAEAFF. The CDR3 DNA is TGTGCCAGCACCCTCAAGGGGGCTGAAGCTTTCTTT.

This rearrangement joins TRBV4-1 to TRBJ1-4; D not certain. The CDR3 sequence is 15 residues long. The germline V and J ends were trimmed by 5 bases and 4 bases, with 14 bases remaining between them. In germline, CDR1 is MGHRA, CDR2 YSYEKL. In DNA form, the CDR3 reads TGCGCCAGCAGCAAAACAACTACGGATAATGAAAAACTGTTTTTT. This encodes CASSKTTTDNEKLFF.

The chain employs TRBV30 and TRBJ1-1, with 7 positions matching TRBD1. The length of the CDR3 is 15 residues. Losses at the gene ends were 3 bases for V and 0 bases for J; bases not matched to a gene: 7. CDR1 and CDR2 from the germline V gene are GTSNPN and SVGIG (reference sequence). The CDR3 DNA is TGTGCCTGGAGCGCACCGGGACAGTTGAACACTGAAGCTTTCTTT. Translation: CAWSAPGQLNTEAFF.

The CDR3 nucleotides are TGTGCCACCTCCTCCGTTTCAACTAATGAAAAACTGTTTTTT. Its protein product is CATSSVSTNEKLFF. The chain combines TRBV6-5 with TRBJ1-4; D is unresolved. The germline CDR1 and CDR2 sequences are MNHEY and SVGAGI. The V end lost 10 bases, the J end lost 0 bases, and 12 bases lay between the germline ends. The CDR3 is made up of 14 amino acids.

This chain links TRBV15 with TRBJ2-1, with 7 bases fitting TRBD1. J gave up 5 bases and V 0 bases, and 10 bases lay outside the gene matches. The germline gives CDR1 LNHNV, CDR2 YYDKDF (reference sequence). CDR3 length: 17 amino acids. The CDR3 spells CATSRDRLGTENNEQFF. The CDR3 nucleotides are TGTGCCACCAGCAGAGATCGTTTGGGGACAGAAAACAATGAGCAGTTCTTC.

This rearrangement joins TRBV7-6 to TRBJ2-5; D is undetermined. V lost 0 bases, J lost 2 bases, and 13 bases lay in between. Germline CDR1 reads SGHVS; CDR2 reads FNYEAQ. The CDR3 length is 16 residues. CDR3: CASSLAALTSQETQYF. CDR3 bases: TGTGCCAGCAGCTTAGCGGCACTAACATCTCAAGAGACCCAGTACTTC.